Shown below are 22 T cell receptor beta chains from a single sample sequenced in a study of cytomegalovirus exposure and HLA in healthy donors. PCR was performed using 60 Vbeta and 13 Jbeta primers. Generated by immunoSEQ multiplex PCR, the TCRdb table keeps only in-frame clones and is missing some. Its table records under 250,000 clones. The sequenced sample consisted of PBMCs. The source is a girl aged 2-10 years in good health and CMV-seropositive.

The chain links TRBV6-1 to TRBJ1-2; a possible D gene is TRBD1 (6 bases). CDR3 size: 14 residues. The germline V and J ends were trimmed by 5 bases and 8 bases, with 18 bases remaining between them. The germline V gene has CDR1 MNHNS and CDR2 SASEGT. CDR3 amino acids: CASSPRTAPRGYTF. Here the CDR3 DNA reads TGTGCCAGCAGTCCCCGGACAGCCCCCCGGGGCTACACCTTC.

V usage is TRBV6-5 and J usage is TRBJ2-2; D unclear. The germline gives CDR1 MNHEY, CDR2 SVGAGI. There are 16 residues in the CDR3. V dropped 4 bases and J dropped 5 bases, with 17 bases sitting between them. Written as DNA, the CDR3 is TGTGCCAGCAGTTGGTCGAAAAAGGCGGAGACCGGGGAGCTGTTTTTT. Residues: CASSWSKKAETGELFF.

The chain recombines TRBV18 with TRBJ2-1; tentative D call: TRBD1 (5 bases). CDR3 length: 15 residues. Germline assignment: CDR1 KGHSH and CDR2 LQKENI. V lost 3 bases and J 5 bases, leaving 14 bases between the germline ends. CDR3: CASSPGRTTHNEQFF. As DNA, the CDR3 is TGTGCCAGCTCACCGGGGCGTACTACCCACAATGAGCAGTTCTTC.

The chain combines TRBV7-9 with TRBJ1-2; a possible D gene is TRBD1 (6 bases). V was cut by 5 bases and J by 8 bases, with 15 bases left in between. The V gene's germline CDR1 is SEHNR and CDR2 FQNEAQ (reference sequence). The CDR3 sequence is 13 residues long. The CDR3 sequence: CASSPLYREGYTF. The CDR3 nucleotides read TGTGCCAGCAGCCCGTTATACAGGGAGGGCTACACCTTC. Full variable domain (rest looked up from reference TRBV7-9 and TRBJ1-2): DTGVSQNPRHKITKRGQNVTFRCDPISEHNRLYWYRQTLGQGPEFLTYFQNEAQLEKSRLLSDRFSAERPKGSFSTLEIQRTEQGDSAMYLCASSPLYREGYTFGSGTRLTVV.

The chain has TRBV4-2 and TRBJ1-1; a weak D match, TRBD1 (6 bases). CDR3 size: 14 residues. Germline V gene data show CDR1 as LGHNA and CDR2 as YNFKEQ. V was cut by 2 bases and J by 4 bases, with 11 bases left in between. CDR3: CASSQPQGATEAFF. The CDR3 DNA sequence: TGTGCCAGCAGCCAACCACAGGGAGCCACTGAAGCTTTCTTT.

J is TRBJ1-2 and V is TRBV28, with D possibly matching TRBD1 (6 bases). Germline V lookup: CDR1 MDHEN, CDR2 SYDVKM. The CDR3 extends over 14 amino acids. The V and J ends lost 6 bases and 4 bases respectively, with 15 bases between them. The CDR3: CASRVTGRGYGYTF. CDR3 sequence (DNA): TGTGCCAGCAGGGTCACAGGGCGCGGCTATGGCTACACCTTC.

V usage is TRBV7-2 and J usage is TRBJ1-2, with unresolved D. CDR3 length: 15 amino acids. V lost 4 bases and J 0 bases, leaving 12 bases between the germline ends. Per germline, CDR1 SGHTA and CDR2 FQGNSA. The CDR3 bases are TGTGCCAGCAGCTCCGAACCATCGGCTAACTATGGCTACACCTTC. It yields the protein CASSSEPSANYGYTF.

V and J are TRBV2 and TRBJ2-7; a weak D match, TRBD1 (5 bases). From germline, CDR1 is SNHLY and CDR2 FYNNEI. CDR3 length equals 12 residues. V was clipped by 5 bases and J by 7 bases, with 12 bases between them. In DNA, the CDR3 is TGTGCCAGCAGTTCAGGGTCCCAGGAGCAGTACTTC. Its protein is CASSSGSQEQYF.

This chain uses TRBV7-3 with TRBJ2-6; possibly TRBD2 for D (6 bases). The CDR3 is 16 residues long. In germline, CDR1 is SGHTA, CDR2 FQGTGA. Trimming removed 2 bases from V and 3 bases from J, with 11 bases in between. CDR3 residues: CASSLGGAGGANVLTF. CDR3 nucleotide sequence: TGTGCCAGCAGCTTAGGAGGGGCGGGTGGGGCCAACGTCCTGACTTTC.

V and J are TRBV5-4 and TRBJ2-1, with 10 bases aligning to TRBD2. Germline CDR1 and CDR2: SGHNT and YYREEE (reference sequence). This CDR3 has 16 amino acids. The trim removed 4 bases at V and 8 bases at J, leaving 12 bases unmatched. The CDR3 DNA sequence: TGTGCCAGCAGCCATCCCCCTAGCGGGAGTGGGGATGAGCAGTTCTTC. As protein: CASSHPPSGSGDEQFF.

The chain couples TRBV7-2 to TRBJ2-2, with D perhaps TRBD2 (6 bases). The V gene's germline CDR1 is SGHTA and CDR2 FQGNSA. This CDR3 spans 16 amino acids. V was pared by 3 bases and J by 7 bases, with 18 bases between. CDR3 DNA sequence: TGTGCCAGCAGCTTCTCTAGCGCCCTTGGATACGGGGAGCTGTTTTTT. Translating it yields CASSFSSALGYGELFF. Using reference TRBV7-2 and TRBJ2-2 for the parts outside the CDR3, the full variable domain is GAGVSQSPSNKVTEKGKDVELRCDPISGHTALYWYRQSLGQGLEFLIYFQGNSAPDKSGLPSDRFSAERTGGSVSTLTIQRTQQEDSAVYLCASSFSSALGYGELFFGEGSRLTVL.

This chain links TRBV14 with TRBJ1-2; TRBD1 matches 9 bases. From germline, CDR1 is SGHDN and CDR2 FVKESK. The CDR3 has 16 residues. Unmatched junction bases numbered 10, after V lost 4 bases and J lost 4 bases. The chain's CDR3 is CASSPPGQGVGYGYTF. CDR3 DNA sequence: TGTGCCAGCAGCCCTCCGGGACAGGGCGTTGGCTATGGCTACACCTTC.

The V and J genes are TRBV19 and TRBJ2-3, with 8 bases matching TRBD2. Germline V gives CDR1 LNHDA, CDR2 SQIVND (reference sequence). V lost 8 bases to trimming and J lost 8 bases; unmatched junction nucleotides: 6. The CDR3 has 12 residues. The CDR3 bases are TGTGCCAGTCGCGGGGGGAGCGGTACGCAGTATTTT. Protein sequence: CASRGGSGTQYF.

CDR3 sequence: CASSHAGARAWDNQPQHF. The CDR3 region has the DNA TGCGCCAGCAGCCACGCAGGGGCTCGGGCATGGGACAATCAGCCCCAGCATTTT. V is TRBV4-1 and J is TRBJ1-5; the D gene is possibly TRBD1 (6 bases). Trimming removed 3 bases at V and 3 bases at J, with 21 bases between. The CDR3 consists of 18 residues. CDR1 and CDR2 from the germline V gene are MGHRA and YSYEKL.

CDR3 nucleotide sequence: TGTGCCAGCAGACGTGACAGTATCGGGAACACTGAAGCTTTCTTT. It yields the protein CASRRDSIGNTEAFF. The V gene is TRBV2, the J gene TRBJ1-1, with a tentative D call TRBD1 (5 bases). The CDR3 is made up of 15 amino acids. Germline CDR1 and CDR2: SNHLY and FYNNEI. V lost 6 bases, J lost 1 base, and 15 bases lay in between.

The V call is TRBV27, the J call TRBJ2-7; TRBD2 matches 10 bases. Unmatched junction bases numbered 11, after V lost 6 bases and J lost 6 bases. The CDR3 contains 15 residues. Germline values: CDR1 MNHEY, CDR2 SMNVEV (reference sequence). The chain's CDR3 is CASRGLAGEHLEQYF. DNA of the CDR3: TGTGCCAGCAGGGGTCTAGCGGGAGAACACCTCGAGCAGTACTTC.

The V and J genes are TRBV27 and TRBJ1-2; 9 bases are a match to TRBD1. V shed 5 bases and J 5 bases; nucleotides not matched to a gene: 6. The germline CDR1 and CDR2 sequences are MNHEY and SMNVEV (reference sequence). CDR3 size: 14 residues. The CDR3 protein is CASSPGTGTYGYTF. The CDR3 DNA sequence: TGTGCCAGCAGTCCCGGGACAGGGACGTATGGCTACACCTTC.

V and J are TRBV28 and TRBJ2-7, with D unclear. The CDR3 runs to 14 residues. V lost 7 bases to trimming and J lost 2 bases, with 15 bases between them. The germline gives CDR1 MDHEN, CDR2 SYDVKM. The CDR3 DNA reads as TGTGCCAGCACCTCTAGGCCCCCTACCTACGAGCAGTACTTC. Its protein is CASTSRPPTYEQYF.

J is TRBJ1-2 and V is TRBV28; TRBD1 matches 9 bases. From germline, CDR1 is MDHEN and CDR2 SYDVKM. This CDR3 contains 16 residues. V gave up 2 bases and J gave up 4 bases; unmatched junction bases: 8. The CDR3 sequence is CASSLLSGTGTYGYTF. For the CDR3, the DNA is TGTGCCAGCAGTTTACTTAGCGGGACAGGGACCTATGGCTACACCTTC.

The chain links TRBV5-1 to TRBJ2-3; TRBD2 matches at 10 bases. V gave up 0 bases and J gave up 3 bases; unmatched junction bases: 10. The germline gives CDR1 SGHRS, CDR2 YFSETQ. CDR3 length equals 18 residues. The CDR3 nucleotides read TGCGCCAGCAGCTTGGCGGGGCTAGCGGGAGTGGAAACAGATACGCAGTATTTT. Translated, it gives CASSLAGLAGVETDTQYF. The full variable domain, rest sourced from reference TRBV5-1 and TRBJ2-3, is KAGVTQTPRYLIKTRGQQVTLSCSPISGHRSVSWYQQTPGQGLQFLFEYFSETQRNKGNFPGRFSGRQFSNSRSEMNVSTLELGDSALYLCASSLAGLAGVETDTQYFGPGTRLTVL.

This chain joins TRBV27 and TRBJ2-3; the match to TRBD2 covers 9 bases. The CDR3 totals 16 residues. Trimming cost V 4 bases and J 1 base; bases outside gene matches: 6. CDR1 MNHEY and CDR2 SMNVEV come from the germline V gene (reference sequence). The CDR3 spells CASSWAGGLGTDTQYF. The CDR3 nucleotides are TGTGCCAGCAGTTGGGCGGGGGGGCTCGGCACAGATACGCAGTATTTT.

CDR3 nucleotide sequence: TGTGCCAGCAGTGACTTGACTAGCGGCCATAGGGATACGCAGTATTTT. This sequence encodes CASSDLTSGHRDTQYF. J is TRBJ2-3 and V is TRBV6-4; 9 bases are a match to TRBD2. This CDR3 contains 16 residues. V was clipped by 1 base and J by 6 bases; unmatched bases: 8. In germline, CDR1 is MRHNA, CDR2 SNTAGT.